The 5 T cell receptor beta chains presented below share a single source sample, sequenced in a study of brain T cells in children with intractable seizures. Repertoires were generated with immunoSEQ multiplex PCR, while TCRdb's copy carries only in-frame clones and drops some. The sample includes 50,000 to 75,000 clones, about 96% of them seen just once. This specimen was peripheral blood, taken at surgery. The receptor set was obtained from a boy less than two years old with focal cortical dysplasia and intractable seizures.

V and J are TRBV4-1 and TRBJ1-1; TRBD1 might be the D (5 bases). Germline CDR1 and CDR2: MGHRA and YSYEKL. The CDR3 is made up of 14 amino acids. The V end lost 3 bases, the J end lost 4 bases, and 12 bases lay between the germline ends. The CDR3 DNA sequence: TGCGCCAGCAGCCAGGACATTTTCTCCACTGAAGCTTTCTTT. It translates to CASSQDIFSTEAFF.

This chain links TRBV28 with TRBJ2-6; D ambiguous. Germline V CDR1 and CDR2: MDHEN, SYDVKM. V was shortened by 8 bases and J by 0 bases, with 8 bases between the two germline ends. The CDR3 extends over 14 amino acids. CDR3 sequence reads: CASRSFSGANVLTF. In DNA, the CDR3 is TGTGCCAGCCGTAGTTTCTCTGGGGCCAACGTCCTGACTTTC.

The rearrangement links TRBV7-9 to TRBJ1-3, with TRBD1 as a possible D gene (5 bases). Trimming removed 5 bases from V and 0 bases from J, with 11 bases in between. The V gene's germline CDR1 is SEHNR and CDR2 FQNEAQ (reference sequence). The CDR3 extends over 15 amino acids. CDR3 loop: CASSPTASSGNTIYF. The CDR3 DNA sequence: TGTGCCAGCAGCCCGACAGCTTCCTCTGGAAACACCATATATTTT.

This chain uses TRBV6-5 with TRBJ2-1, with 9 bases matching TRBD1. Germline lookup yields CDR1 MNHEY and CDR2 SVGAGI. The CDR3 extends over 14 amino acids. Trimming removed 5 bases from V and 8 bases from J; junction bases left unmatched: 7. The CDR3 loop is CASSRGTGWDEQFF. The CDR3 DNA is TGTGCCAGCAGTCGTGGGACAGGGTGGGATGAGCAGTTCTTC.

The chain combines TRBV28 with TRBJ2-4; 8 bases align to TRBD1. The junction had 5 bases not matched to a gene; V was cut back by 6 bases and J by 1 base. Germline CDR1 and CDR2: MDHEN and SYDVKM. The CDR3 loop spans 15 amino acids. The CDR3 region has the DNA TGTGCCAGCAGACAAGGGGACAGGGCCAAAAACATTCAGTACTTC. Amino acids: CASRQGDRAKNIQYF.